This T cell receptor (beta chain) was observed in a study of T cell responses to AZD1222 COVID-19 vaccine. Using immunoSEQ multiplex PCR, the repertoire was profiled, and TCRdb retains in-frame clones only, with some absent. The table lists around 83,000 clones, around nine tenths of them singletons, with 5.4% in the top ten. The V gene's germline CDR1 is ENHRY and CDR2 SYGVKD. Trimming cost V 10 bases and J 6 bases, with 16 bases left between them. The CDR3 sequence is 13 residues long. The specimen comprised peripheral blood, sampled 28 days after the second AZD1222 dose. The gene calls are TRBV10-3 and TRBJ1-5; D gene unclear. This receptor was identified in an adult who received the AZD1222 COVID-19 vaccine. The CDR3: CATTDLWGQPQHF. The CDR3 DNA reads TGTGCCACTACGGACCTGTGGGGTCAGCCCCAGCATTTT.